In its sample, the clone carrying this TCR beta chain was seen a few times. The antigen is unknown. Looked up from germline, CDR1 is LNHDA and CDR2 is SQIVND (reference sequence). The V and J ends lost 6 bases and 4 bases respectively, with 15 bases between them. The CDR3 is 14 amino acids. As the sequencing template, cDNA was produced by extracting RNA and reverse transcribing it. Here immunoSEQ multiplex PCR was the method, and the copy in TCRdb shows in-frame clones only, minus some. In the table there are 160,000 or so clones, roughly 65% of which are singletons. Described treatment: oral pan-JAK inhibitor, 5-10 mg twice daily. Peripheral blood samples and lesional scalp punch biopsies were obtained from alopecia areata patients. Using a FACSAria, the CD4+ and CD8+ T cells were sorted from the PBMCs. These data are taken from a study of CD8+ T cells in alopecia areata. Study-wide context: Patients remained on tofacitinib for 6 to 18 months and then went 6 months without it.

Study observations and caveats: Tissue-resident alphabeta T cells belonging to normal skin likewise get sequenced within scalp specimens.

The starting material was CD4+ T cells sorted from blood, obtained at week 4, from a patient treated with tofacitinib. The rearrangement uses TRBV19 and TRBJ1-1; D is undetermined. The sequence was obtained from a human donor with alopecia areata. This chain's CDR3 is CASSPTRRITEAFF. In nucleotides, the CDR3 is TGTGCCAGTAGCCCCACCCGGCGGATCACTGAAGCTTTCTTT.